This TCR beta chain is from a study of PD-1 blockade in classical Hodgkin lymphoma. Only in-frame clones appear in the TCRdb table, and some are missing; sequencing was by immunoSEQ multiplex PCR. The data hold 90,000 to 100,000 clones, with 78% observed a single time. Of note for this clone: Its antigen is as yet unknown.

Time point reported: cycle 4 day 1 (C4D1), after five to seven weeks of nivolumab. Every patient was affected by relapse after autologous stem cell transplantation, while exposure to brentuximab vedotin was not uniform. Between the trimmed V and J ends, which lost 2 bases and 2 bases, there was a span of 12 bases. The CDR3 covers 15 residues. Germline V CDR1 and CDR2: SEHNR, FQNEAQ (reference sequence). General study findings and limits: Exclusion was applied to patients who started nivolumab under 1 year after ASCT. In newly diagnosed patients, baseline TCR diversity was reportedly below that of healthy donors. While CD8+ TCR diversity did not rise significantly by C4D1, CD4+ TCR diversity did. Partial responders and progressors had significantly lower baseline TCR diversity.

The V call is TRBV7-9, the J call TRBJ1-2; D perhaps matches TRBD1 (6 bases). Specimen: peripheral blood mononuclear cells (PBMCs), collected before the fourth cycle of nivolumab. This TCR was sampled from a human donor with classical Hodgkin lymphoma. The DNA for the CDR3 is TGTGCCAGCAGCTTAAGGGGGACTTACAACTATGGCTACACCTTC. It codes for CASSLRGTYNYGYTF.